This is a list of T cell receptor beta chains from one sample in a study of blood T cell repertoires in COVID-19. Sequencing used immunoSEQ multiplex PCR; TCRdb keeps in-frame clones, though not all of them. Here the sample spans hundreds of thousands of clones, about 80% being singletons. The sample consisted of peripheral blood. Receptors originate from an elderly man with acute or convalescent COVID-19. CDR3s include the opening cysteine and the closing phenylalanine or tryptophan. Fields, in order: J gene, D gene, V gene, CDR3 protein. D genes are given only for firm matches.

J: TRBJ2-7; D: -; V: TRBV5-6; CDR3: CASSLSLAGLPYEQYF
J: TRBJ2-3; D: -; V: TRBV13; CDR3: CASSRTHQSSFDTQYF
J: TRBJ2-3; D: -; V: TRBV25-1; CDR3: CASSSPLTDTQYF
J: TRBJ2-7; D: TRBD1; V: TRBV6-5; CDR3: CASSRGGTGGYEQYF
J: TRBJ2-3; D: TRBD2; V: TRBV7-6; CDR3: CASSSSGGVMTDTQYF
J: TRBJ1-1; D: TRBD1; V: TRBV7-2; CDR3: CASSSGQGWTEAFF
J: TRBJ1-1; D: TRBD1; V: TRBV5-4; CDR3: CATRNRGMNTEAFF
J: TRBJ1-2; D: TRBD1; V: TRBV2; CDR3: CASSEVRGQGAPLNYGYTF
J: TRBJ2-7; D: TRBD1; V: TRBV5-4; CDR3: CASSFDTGGGFEQYF
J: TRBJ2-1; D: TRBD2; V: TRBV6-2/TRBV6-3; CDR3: CASSSGLAGIRWSNEQFF
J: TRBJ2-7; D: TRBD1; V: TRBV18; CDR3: CASSPLPEVLRDRVSYEQYF
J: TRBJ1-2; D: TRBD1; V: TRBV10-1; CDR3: CADTLLPGTGGAHYGYTF
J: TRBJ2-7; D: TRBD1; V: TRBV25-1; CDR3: CASSTGQGDYEQYF
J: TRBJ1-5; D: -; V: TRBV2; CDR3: CASTEQVVSNQPQHF
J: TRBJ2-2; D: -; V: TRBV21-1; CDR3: CASSKGRGRLTGELFF
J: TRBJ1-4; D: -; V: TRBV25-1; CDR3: CASSEYISSIAINEKLFF
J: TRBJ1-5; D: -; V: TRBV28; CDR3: CASSLSHLNNQPQHF
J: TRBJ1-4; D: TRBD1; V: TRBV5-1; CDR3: CASSFSGTGTTNEKLFF
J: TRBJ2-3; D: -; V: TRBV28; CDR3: CASSELGPSTDTQYF
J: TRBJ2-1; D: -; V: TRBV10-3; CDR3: CAISDPGTGYNEQFF
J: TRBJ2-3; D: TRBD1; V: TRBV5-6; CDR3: CASSWGTGLDTQYF
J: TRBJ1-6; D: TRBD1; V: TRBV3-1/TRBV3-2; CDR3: CASSLGNRGSPLHF
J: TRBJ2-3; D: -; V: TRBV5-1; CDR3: CASSGAGDTSTDTQYF
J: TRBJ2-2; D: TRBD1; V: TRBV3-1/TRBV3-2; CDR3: CASRRQGANTGELFF
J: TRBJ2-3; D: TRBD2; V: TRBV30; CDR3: CAWSVGGGGAGTQYF
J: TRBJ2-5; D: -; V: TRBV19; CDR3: CASSMRTPAQETQYF
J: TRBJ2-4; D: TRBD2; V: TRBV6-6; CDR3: CASSQRTSGRVTNIQYF
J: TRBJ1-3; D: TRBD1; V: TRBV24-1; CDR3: CATSDTRQGAGNTIYF
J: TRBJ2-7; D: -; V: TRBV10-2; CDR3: CASLSRGAGIYEQYF
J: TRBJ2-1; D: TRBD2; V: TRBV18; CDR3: CASSPALKAGGGNEQFF
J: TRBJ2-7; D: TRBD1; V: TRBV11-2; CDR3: CASSLSDRGVYEQYF
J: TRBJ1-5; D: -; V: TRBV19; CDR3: CASSYDPGRGNQPQHF
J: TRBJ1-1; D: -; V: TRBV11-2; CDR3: CASSYFDTLNTEAFF
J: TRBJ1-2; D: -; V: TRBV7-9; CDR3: CASSSGRGLYGYTF
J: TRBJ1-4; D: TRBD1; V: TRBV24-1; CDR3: CATSAPGQGPNEKLFF
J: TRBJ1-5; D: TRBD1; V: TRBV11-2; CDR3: CASSTGVGQPQHF
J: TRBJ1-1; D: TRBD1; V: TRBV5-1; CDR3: CASSHRDRGGPLMNTEAFF
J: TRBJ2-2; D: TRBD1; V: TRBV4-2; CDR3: CASSQAGQATGELFF
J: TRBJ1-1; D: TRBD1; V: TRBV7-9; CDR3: CASSSPTGVGTEAFF